The clone carrying this T cell receptor (beta chain) was seen only a few times. Antigen: not known. The record originates from a study of T cell repertoires in cytomegalovirus infection. Study information: A matching HLA type, together with CMV infection, was signaled by public TCR beta signatures. Notes on the study in general: CMV carriers having the relevant HLA were flagged by cumulative public TCR beta family frequency. Clonotypes of TCR beta that were HLA-C-restricted and CMV-specific dominated the ex vivo response.

CDR1 is SGHKS, CDR2 YYEKEE, per germline (reference sequence). The CDR3 sequence is 18 residues long. V dropped 2 bases and J dropped 5; count of bases not matched to a gene: 15. Via MiXCR, TCRdb re-called the reads, giving one row per CDR3 protein. The sample has some 250,000 distinct CDR3 sequences; roughly 10% are singletons. The receptor was isolated from a human donor in good health (CMV status not recorded). Some clones in this sample may be carry-over from other donors' samples. Sample: PBMCs. The rearrangement joins TRBV5-5 to TRBJ2-7; 11 bases line up with TRBD2. For the CDR3, the DNA is TGTGCCAGCAGCTTATCCCGACAGCCGGGACTAGCGGTGGACGAGCAGTACTTC. This sequence encodes CASSLSRQPGLAVDEQYF. The whole variable domain, filled in from reference TRBV5-5 and TRBJ2-7, reads DAGVTQSPTHLIKTRGQQVTLRCSPISGHKSVSWYQQVLGQGPQFIFQYYEKEERGRGNFPDRFSARQFPNYSSELNVNALLLGDSALYLCASSLSRQPGLAVDEQYFGPGTRLTVT.